The entry that follows covers one T cell receptor (beta chain) sequence. This clone was seen a few times. Its antigen is still unknown. Within one base of it there is no much larger clone, and no base qualities were kept. The data were taken from a study of T cell responses to AZD1222 COVID-19 vaccine (dated by TCRdb to the early 2020s). Background on the whole study: TCR sequencing was performed for about 250 trial participants, of whom around 200 were given two doses of AZD1222 and around 25 were given two doses of MenACWY control vaccine. Trial participants were enrolled by age into subgroups of 18-55, 56-69 and 70-plus years, and approximately 150, 30 and 60 TCR-sequenced participants, respectively, were included in these subgroups. Overall results and qualifications from the work: The 56-69-year group was small, and its depth increase did not reach significance, likely because of low power. A significant rise in spike-specific TCR breadth and depth was observed after two AZD1222 doses relative to day 0 and relative to MenACWY recipients. Participants were mostly white British and included more females than males, and it was suggested by the authors that clonal diversity may have been underestimated. Vaccine-associated CD4 TCRs spanned the whole spike protein, with dominant responses in regions 160-218 and 743-854. Reportedly, almost half of the unique spike-specific TCRs recognized epitopes lying outside the regions that are mutated in the B.1.351 and B.1.1.7 variants. Because no samples from the day 14 peak response were available, repertoires could be characterized only after the peak T cell response. Conclusions about previously exposed vaccinees are limited, since just 6 or 7 AZD1222 recipients were seropositive for SARS-CoV-2 at baseline.

The V end gives up 4 bases and the J end 3 bases, leaving 6 bases in the junction not matched to a gene. The CDR3 spans 14 residues, from the cysteine through the phenylalanine. Only the CDR3 DNA is retained, 42 bases long and in frame from the first base. Explained via the paper, the time point label denotes: about 28 days (+/-7) after the second vaccine dose. AZD1222 recipients whose second dose came at about 4 weeks and those whose second dose came at about 12 weeks were combined into one group, since spike-specific TCR depth and breadth did not differ between the two schedules. The vaccinee samples were drawn from two UK trials, COV001 and COV002, one of which was a single-blind randomized controlled phase 2/3 trial testing AZD1222 (ChAdOx1 nCoV-19) in healthy adults. For TCRbeta chain sequencing, PBMC samples were collected from trial participants at day 0 and at day 28 after the second dose.

The CDR3 regions of human TCRbeta chains were subjected to immunosequencing. In the authors' own workflow: TCRs in the repertoires were matched against a reference library of SARS-CoV-2-specific TCRs that had been generated with the MIRA antigen-specificity platform. Breadth was defined as the fraction of unique TCRs that were SARS-CoV-2-associated, and depth was defined as the fraction of total T cells that were SARS-CoV-2-associated. Using the MIRA data, each spike-specific TCR was mapped to the spike region that the TCR reacts to and placed in a CD4 or CD8 class. Log10-transformed breadth and depth values were compared by one-way ANOVA with Sidak's multiple comparisons tests. TCRdb took over this immuneACCESS table, retaining in-frame rearrangements with V and J assigned. Such tables are incomplete; in checked studies, under half of the missing clones stem from an unresolved V gene, and the remainder is unexplained. V and J calls and clone size are as listed in that table; D and trimming were resolved from the DNA. The sample contains some 250,000 clones, around 93% of them found a single time. The top ten clones comprise less than 0.6% of the sample.

The material sequenced was peripheral blood, taken 28 days after the second AZD1222 dose. This sequence originates from an adult who received the AZD1222 COVID-19 vaccine. The V gene is TRBV5-3 and the J gene is TRBJ1-2, with 7 bases aligning to TRBD1. TRBV5-3 is an open reading frame whose function is uncertain. The bases read TGTGCCAGAAGCGACCTGACAGGGCACTATGGCTACACCTTC. It is translated as CARSDLTGHYGYTF.